The rows below give T cell receptor beta chains drawn from one sample of a study of cytomegalovirus exposure and HLA in healthy donors. Clones were sequenced by immunoSEQ multiplex PCR, and TCRdb holds only the in-frame ones, with some missing. The data show some 190,000 clones, approximately 70% seen once. Sequencing used PBMCs. The origin of the receptors is a woman aged 25-40 years in good health and CMV-seropositive. CDR3s include the opening cysteine and the closing phenylalanine or tryptophan. The D gene is left open where the match is weak. Some rows mark clone size as missing; the rest say once, few, many or name a class of expanded clone.

TGTGCCAGCAGCTCCCTTCTAGCAGAAAAACTGTTTTTT CASSSLLAEKLFF - TRBV6-5 - TRBJ1-4
TGTGCCAGTAATATAGGTGGGACAGGGGCCCACGAGCAGTACTTC CASNIGGTGAHEQYF - TRBV19 TRBD1 TRBJ2-7
TGTGCCAGCAGCTTACAGGGGCGCACTAACACTGAAGCTTTCTTT CASSLQGRTNTEAFF few TRBV7-2 - TRBJ1-1
TGTGCCAGCAGGGCGACAGGGTATCGGTACGAGCAGTACTTC CASRATGYRYEQYF - TRBV2 TRBD1 TRBJ2-7
TGCGCCAGCAGCCCCCCCGACTGGGTATATCTTTCCTATGGCTACACCTTC CASSPPDWVYLSYGYTF - TRBV9 - TRBJ1-2
TGTGCCAGCACCGTAGGACAGGGGATCGGGGAGCTGTTTTTT CASTVGQGIGELFF few TRBV28 TRBD1 TRBJ2-2
TGTGCCATCGCGGGAGACAGGGGTTCCTACGAGCAGTACTTC CAIAGDRGSYEQYF - TRBV10-3 - TRBJ2-7
TGTGCCAGCAGTGCCTACAGGGTTGGTGGCTACACCTTC CASSAYRVGGYTF - TRBV28 - TRBJ1-2
TGTGCCAGCAGCTTCACACAGGCCCACGAGCAGTACTTC CASSFTQAHEQYF - TRBV5-4 - TRBJ2-7
TGTGCCAGCTCCCCGGGACTAGTACCCAATGAGCAGTTCTTC CASSPGLVPNEQFF once TRBV18 TRBD2 TRBJ2-1
TGTGCCAGCAGCTTAGACGGGGTAGGCTACGAGCAGTACTTC CASSLDGVGYEQYF - TRBV11-2 - TRBJ2-7
TGTGCCAGCAGCTGGGGGGGGTCCCAAGAGACCCAGTACTTC CASSWGGSQETQYF - TRBV7-2 TRBD2 TRBJ2-5
TGTGCCAGCAGCCCCCGTCTTACCGGGGAGCTGTTTTTT CASSPRLTGELFF - TRBV9 - TRBJ2-2
TGTGCCAGCAGTGGCAGGGGGCAACAGCCCCAGCATTTT CASSGRGQQPQHF once TRBV2 TRBD1 TRBJ1-5
TGTGCCAGCTCGCAGTCGACAGAGACTAATTCACCCCTCCACTTT CASSQSTETNSPLHF - TRBV18 - TRBJ1-6
TGCGCCAGCAGCTTGGACAGGGACACCGGGGAGCTGTTTTTT CASSLDRDTGELFF - TRBV4-1 TRBD1 TRBJ2-2
TGTGCCAGCAGTCCACCTTGGACTAGCGGGAACACCGGGGAGCTGTTTTTT CASSPPWTSGNTGELFF - TRBV28 TRBD2 TRBJ2-2
TGCAGCGTGAGTCCGATCATGACAGGGCCCCAAGAGACCCAGTACTTC CSVSPIMTGPQETQYF - TRBV29-1 TRBD1 TRBJ2-5
TGTGCCAGCAGTGAAGGGGACTCTATAACCTACGAGCAGTACTTC CASSEGDSITYEQYF - TRBV2 - TRBJ2-7
TGTGCCAGCAGTTCCCGGACGGGAGAGCAGTACTTC CASSSRTGEQYF once TRBV28 - TRBJ2-7
TGTGCCAGCAGTTTAGGCAGGGCCCACGAGCAGTACTTC CASSLGRAHEQYF - TRBV28 - TRBJ2-7
TGTGCCAGCAGTAGACAGGGAACTGGAAACACCATATATTTT CASSRQGTGNTIYF - TRBV6-1 TRBD1 TRBJ1-3
TGTGCCAGCAGTTCCAGTATTAATCAGCCCCAGCATTTT CASSSSINQPQHF - TRBV6-6 - TRBJ1-5
TGTGCCAGTAGTTTCTTACCGGGCTCGGGAACTGAAGCTTTCTTT CASSFLPGSGTEAFF - TRBV19 - TRBJ1-1